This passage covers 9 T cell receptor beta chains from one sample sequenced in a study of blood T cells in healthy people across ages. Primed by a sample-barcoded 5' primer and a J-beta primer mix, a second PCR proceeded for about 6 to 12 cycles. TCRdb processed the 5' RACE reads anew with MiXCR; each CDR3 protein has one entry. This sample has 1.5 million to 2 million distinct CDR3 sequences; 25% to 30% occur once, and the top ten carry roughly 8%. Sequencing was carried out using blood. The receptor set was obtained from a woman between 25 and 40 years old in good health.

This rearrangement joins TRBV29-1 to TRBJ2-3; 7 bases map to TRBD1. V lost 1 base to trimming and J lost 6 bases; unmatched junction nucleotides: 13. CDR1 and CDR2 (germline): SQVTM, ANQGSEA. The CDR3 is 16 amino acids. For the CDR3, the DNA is TGCAGCGTTGAAGGGGCCGGGACAGTTAAAGCGGATACGCAGTATTTT. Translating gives CSVEGAGTVKADTQYF.

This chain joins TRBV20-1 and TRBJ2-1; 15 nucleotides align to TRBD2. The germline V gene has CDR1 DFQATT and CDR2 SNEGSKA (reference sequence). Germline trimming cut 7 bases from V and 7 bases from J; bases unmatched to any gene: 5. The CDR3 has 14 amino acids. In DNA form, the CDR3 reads TGCAGTGTCCATGGGACTAGCGGGGGGAATGAGCAGTTCTTC. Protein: CSVHGTSGGNEQFF.

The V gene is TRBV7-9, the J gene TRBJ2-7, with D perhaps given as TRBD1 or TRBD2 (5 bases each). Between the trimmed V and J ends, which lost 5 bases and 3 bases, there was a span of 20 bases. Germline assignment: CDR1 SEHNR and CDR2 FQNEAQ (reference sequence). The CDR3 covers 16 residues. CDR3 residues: CASSPRGDGGVYEQYF. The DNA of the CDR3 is TGTGCCAGCAGCCCTCGTGGGGACGGAGGAGTCTACGAGCAGTACTTC.

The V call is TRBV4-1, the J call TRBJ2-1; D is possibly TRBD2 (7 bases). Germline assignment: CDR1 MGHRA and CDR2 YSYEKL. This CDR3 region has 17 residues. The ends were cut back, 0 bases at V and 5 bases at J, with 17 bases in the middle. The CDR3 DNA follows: TGCGCCAGCAGCCAAGATCTATGGGGGGGGCTAGACAATGAGCAGTTCTTC. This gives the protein CASSQDLWGGLDNEQFF.

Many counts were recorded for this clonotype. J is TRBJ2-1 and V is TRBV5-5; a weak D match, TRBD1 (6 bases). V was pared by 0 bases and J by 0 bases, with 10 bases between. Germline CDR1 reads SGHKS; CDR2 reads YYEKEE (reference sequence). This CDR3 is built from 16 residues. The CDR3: CASSLVWDTSYNEQFF. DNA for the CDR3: TGTGCCAGCAGCTTGGTATGGGACACCTCCTACAATGAGCAGTTCTTC.

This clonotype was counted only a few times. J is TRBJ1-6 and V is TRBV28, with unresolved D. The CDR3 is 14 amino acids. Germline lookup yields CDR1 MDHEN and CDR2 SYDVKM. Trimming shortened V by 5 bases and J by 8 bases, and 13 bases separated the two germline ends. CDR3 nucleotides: TGTGCCAGCAGTACCCGGAGTGGTCATTCACCCCTCCACTTT. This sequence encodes CASSTRSGHSPLHF.

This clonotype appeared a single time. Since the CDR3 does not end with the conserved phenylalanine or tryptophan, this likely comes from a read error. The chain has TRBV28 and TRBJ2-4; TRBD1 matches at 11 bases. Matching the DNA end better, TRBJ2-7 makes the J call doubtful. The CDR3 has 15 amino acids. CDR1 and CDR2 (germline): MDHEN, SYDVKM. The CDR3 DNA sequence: TGTGCCAGCAGATTCTATGGACAGGGGGCGAGCGAGCAGTACTGC. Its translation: CASRFYGQGASEQYC.

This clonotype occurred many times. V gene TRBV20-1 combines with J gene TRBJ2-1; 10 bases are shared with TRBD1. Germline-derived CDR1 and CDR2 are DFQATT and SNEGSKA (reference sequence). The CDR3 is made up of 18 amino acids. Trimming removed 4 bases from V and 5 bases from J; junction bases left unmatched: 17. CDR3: CSATSGHVGTGANNEQFF. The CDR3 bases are TGCAGTGCTACTTCAGGACACGTGGGGACAGGGGCCAACAATGAGCAGTTCTTC.

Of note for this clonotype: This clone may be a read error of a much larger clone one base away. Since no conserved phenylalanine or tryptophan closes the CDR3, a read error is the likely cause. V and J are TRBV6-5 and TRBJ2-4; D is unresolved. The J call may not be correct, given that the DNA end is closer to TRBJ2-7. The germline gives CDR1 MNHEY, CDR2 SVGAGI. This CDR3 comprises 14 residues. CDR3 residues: CASSLIGSQYEQYC. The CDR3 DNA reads TGTGCCAGCAGTTTGATAGGCAGTCAGTACGAGCAGTACTGC.